This T cell receptor (beta chain) comes out of a study of blood T cell repertoires in COVID-19. TCRdb's copy holds only in-frame clones and misses some; the assay was immunoSEQ multiplex PCR. Altogether about 210,000 clones are present, 80% to 90% being singletons, with the ten largest covering approximately 7.4%. Specimen: peripheral blood. The receptor was isolated from a woman aged 45-65 years with acute or convalescent COVID-19.

The CDR3 region has the DNA TGTGCCACCAGTGACCCCCAGGCTAGCGCCACAGATACGCAGTATTTT. This gives the protein CATSDPQASATDTQYF. V usage is TRBV24-1 and J usage is TRBJ2-3; perhaps TRBD2 as D (6 bases). Germline V gene data show CDR1 as KGHDR and CDR2 as SFDVKD. This CDR3 is built from 16 residues. The V gene lost 4 bases and the J gene lost 2 bases, with 15 bases spanning the gap.